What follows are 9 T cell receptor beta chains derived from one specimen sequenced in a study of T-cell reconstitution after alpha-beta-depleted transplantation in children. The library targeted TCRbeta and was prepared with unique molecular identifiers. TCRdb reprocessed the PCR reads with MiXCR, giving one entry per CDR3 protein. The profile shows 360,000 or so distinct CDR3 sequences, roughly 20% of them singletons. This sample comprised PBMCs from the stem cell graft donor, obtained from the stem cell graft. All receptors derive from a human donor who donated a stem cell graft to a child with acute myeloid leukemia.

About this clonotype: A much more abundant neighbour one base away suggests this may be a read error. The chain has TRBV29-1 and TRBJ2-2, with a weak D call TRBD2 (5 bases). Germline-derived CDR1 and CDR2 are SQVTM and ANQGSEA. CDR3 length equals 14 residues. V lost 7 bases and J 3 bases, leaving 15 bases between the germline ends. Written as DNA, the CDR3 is TGCAGCGGGAGGACTGGCGGTGACACCGGGGAGCTGTTTTTT. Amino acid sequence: CSGRTGGDTGELFF.

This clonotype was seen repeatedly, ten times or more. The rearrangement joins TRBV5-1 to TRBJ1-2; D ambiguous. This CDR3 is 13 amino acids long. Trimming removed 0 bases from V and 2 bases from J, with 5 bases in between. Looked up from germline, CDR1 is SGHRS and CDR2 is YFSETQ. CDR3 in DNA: TGCGCCAGCAGCTTGGACAGAAACTATGGCTACACCTTC. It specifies CASSLDRNYGYTF.

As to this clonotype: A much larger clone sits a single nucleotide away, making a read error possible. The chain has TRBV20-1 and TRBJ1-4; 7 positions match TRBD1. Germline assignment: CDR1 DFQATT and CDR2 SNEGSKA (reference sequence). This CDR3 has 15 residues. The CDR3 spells CCARYLEGAGGKLFF. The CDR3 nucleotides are TGCTGTGCTAGATACCTCGAGGGGGCTGGTGGAAAACTGTTTTTT.

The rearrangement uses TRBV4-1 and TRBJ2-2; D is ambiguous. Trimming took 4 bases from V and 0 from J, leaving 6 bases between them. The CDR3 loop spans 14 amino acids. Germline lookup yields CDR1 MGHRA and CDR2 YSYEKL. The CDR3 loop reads CASSPHTNTGELFF. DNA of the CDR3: TGCGCCAGCAGCCCTCACACGAACACCGGGGAGCTGTTTTTT.

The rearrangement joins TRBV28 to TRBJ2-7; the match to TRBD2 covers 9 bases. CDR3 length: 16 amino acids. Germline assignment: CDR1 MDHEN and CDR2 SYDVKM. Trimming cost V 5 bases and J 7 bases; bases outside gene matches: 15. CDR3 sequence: CASSKTSGHQRWEQYF. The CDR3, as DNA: TGTGCCAGCAGTAAGACTAGCGGACATCAGCGCTGGGAGCAGTACTTC.

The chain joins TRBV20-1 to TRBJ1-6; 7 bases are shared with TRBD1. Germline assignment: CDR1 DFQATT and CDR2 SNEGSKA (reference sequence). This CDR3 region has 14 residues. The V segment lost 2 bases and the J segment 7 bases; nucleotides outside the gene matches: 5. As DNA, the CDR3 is TGCAGTGCTAGAATTGCAGGGGGAAATTCACCCCTCCACTTT. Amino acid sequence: CSARIAGGNSPLHF.

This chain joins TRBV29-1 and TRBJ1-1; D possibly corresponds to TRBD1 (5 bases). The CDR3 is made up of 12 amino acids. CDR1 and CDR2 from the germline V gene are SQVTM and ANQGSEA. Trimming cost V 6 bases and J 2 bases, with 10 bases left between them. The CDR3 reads CSVWDGNTEAFF. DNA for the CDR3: TGCAGCGTCTGGGACGGTAACACTGAAGCTTTCTTT.

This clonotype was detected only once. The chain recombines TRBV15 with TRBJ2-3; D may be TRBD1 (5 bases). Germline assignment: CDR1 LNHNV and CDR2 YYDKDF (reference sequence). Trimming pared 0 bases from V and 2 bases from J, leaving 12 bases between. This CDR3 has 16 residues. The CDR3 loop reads CATSRDGADSTDTQYF. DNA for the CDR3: TGTGCCACCAGCAGAGATGGGGCTGACTCCACAGATACGCAGTATTTT.

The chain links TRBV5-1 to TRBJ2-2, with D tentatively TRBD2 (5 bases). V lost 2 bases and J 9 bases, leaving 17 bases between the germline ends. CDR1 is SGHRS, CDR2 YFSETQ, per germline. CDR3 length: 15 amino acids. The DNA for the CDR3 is TGCGCCAGCAGCTTCCGGGAAGATAGAATACGGGAGCTGTTTTTT. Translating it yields CASSFREDRIRELFF.